These T cell receptor beta chains were read from a single sample in a study of cytomegalovirus exposure and HLA in healthy donors. Generated by immunoSEQ multiplex PCR, the TCRdb table keeps only in-frame clones and is missing some. The table lists around 120,000 clones, about 88% of them singletons, with nearly 4.5% in the top ten. The specimen was PBMCs. The receptors derive from a man aged 18 to 29 in good health and CMV-seropositive. The CDR3 runs from the conserved cysteine through the conserved F or W. A D gene is named only where the DNA matches it firmly. Rows give clone size only sometimes, using once, few, many, or a class for an expanded clone.

cdr3_nt cdr3_aa v_call d_call j_call clone_size
TGTGCCAGCAGTTCTGGGCGCAGCTATGGCTACACCTTC CASSSGRSYGYTF TRBV27 - TRBJ1-2 -
TGTGCCAGTAGACCGACAGGAGGCACTGAAGCTTTCTTT CASRPTGGTEAFF TRBV19 - TRBJ1-1 -
TGTGCCAGCAGCTTCACTAGCGGGGGAACAGATACGCAGTATTTT CASSFTSGGTDTQYF TRBV7-9 TRBD2 TRBJ2-3 -
TGTGCCAGTATCAAAGGAACAGGTCTTACCGGGGAGCTGTTTTTT CASIKGTGLTGELFF TRBV19 - TRBJ2-2 -
TGTGCCAGCAGTGACGGTAGCGGGGGGGCAACAGATACGCAGTATTTT CASSDGSGGATDTQYF TRBV6-4 TRBD2 TRBJ2-3 -
TGTGCCAGCAGCTCAGGACAGGGCACCGAAGCTTTCTTT CASSSGQGTEAFF TRBV7-7 TRBD1 TRBJ1-1 -
TGTGCCAGCAGTGAAGGAAGGACAGGGTATCAGCCCCAGCATTTT CASSEGRTGYQPQHF TRBV6-1 TRBD1 TRBJ1-5 -
TGTGCCAGCAGCGTTGGACTAGCGACGAACTCAGGTCAGGACACCGGGGAGCTGTTTTTT CASSVGLATNSGQDTGELFF TRBV9 TRBD2 TRBJ2-2 -
TGCAGTGCGGCAGGCTATGGCTACACCTTC CSAAGYGYTF TRBV20-1 - TRBJ1-2 -
TGTGCCAGCAGTTTAGCGGGCGGGGACTACTACAATGAGCAGTTCTTC CASSLAGGDYYNEQFF TRBV27 TRBD2 TRBJ2-1 -
TGCGCCAGCAGCCCTAAATCTCCCTATGGCTACACCTTC CASSPKSPYGYTF TRBV5-1 - TRBJ1-2 once
TGTGCCAGCGCCTTGGGAGGGGCAGGAGCTTTCTTT CASALGGAGAFF TRBV11-2 - TRBJ1-1 once
TGTGCCAGCAGCCGCCAGACGACAGGTCTGGGTGAAAAACTGTTTTTT CASSRQTTGLGEKLFF TRBV7-9 - TRBJ1-4 -
TGTGCCAGCAGCCAAGGGTTCGGGGATCAGCCCCAGCATTTT CASSQGFGDQPQHF TRBV4-2 - TRBJ1-5 -
TGCGCCAGCAGTGAGGGTCGGACAGGGGACTACGAGCAGTACTTC CASSEGRTGDYEQYF TRBV10-1 TRBD1 TRBJ2-7 -
TGTGCCAGTACTTCGACAGGTAGCAATCAGCCCCAGCATTTT CASTSTGSNQPQHF TRBV19 - TRBJ1-5 -